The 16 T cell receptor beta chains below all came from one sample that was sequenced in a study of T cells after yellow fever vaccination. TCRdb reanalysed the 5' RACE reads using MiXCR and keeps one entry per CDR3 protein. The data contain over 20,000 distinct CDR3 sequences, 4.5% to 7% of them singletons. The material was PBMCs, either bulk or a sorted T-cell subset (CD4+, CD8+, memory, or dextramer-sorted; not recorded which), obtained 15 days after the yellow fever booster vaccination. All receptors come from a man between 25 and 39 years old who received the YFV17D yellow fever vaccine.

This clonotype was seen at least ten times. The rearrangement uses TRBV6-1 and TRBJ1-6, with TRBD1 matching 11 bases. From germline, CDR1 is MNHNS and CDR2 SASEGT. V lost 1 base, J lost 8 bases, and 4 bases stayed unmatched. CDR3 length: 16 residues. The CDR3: CASSEDGTGGYSPLHF. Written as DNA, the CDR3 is TGTGCCAGCAGTGAAGACGGGACAGGGGGATATTCACCCCTCCACTTT.

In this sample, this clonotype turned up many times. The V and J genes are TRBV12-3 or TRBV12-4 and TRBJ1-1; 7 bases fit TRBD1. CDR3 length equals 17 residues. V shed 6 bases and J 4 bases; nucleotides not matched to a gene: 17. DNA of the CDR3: TGTGCCAGCAGCCTAAAAATAACAAGACAGGGCTTCACTGAAGCTTTCTTT. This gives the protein CASSLKITRQGFTEAFF.

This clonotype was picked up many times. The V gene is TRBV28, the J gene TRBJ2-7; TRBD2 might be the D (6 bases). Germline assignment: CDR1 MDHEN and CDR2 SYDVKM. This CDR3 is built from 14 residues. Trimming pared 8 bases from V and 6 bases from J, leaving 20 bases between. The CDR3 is CASVDPGLNGEQYF. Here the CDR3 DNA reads TGTGCCAGCGTAGACCCGGGACTCAACGGCGAGCAGTACTTC.

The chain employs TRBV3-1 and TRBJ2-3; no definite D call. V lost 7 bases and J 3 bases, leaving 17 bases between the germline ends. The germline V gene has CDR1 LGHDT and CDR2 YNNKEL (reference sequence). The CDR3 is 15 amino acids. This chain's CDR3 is CASTKPVPGTDTQYF. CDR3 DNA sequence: TGTGCCAGCACCAAGCCGGTCCCTGGGACAGATACGCAGTATTTT.

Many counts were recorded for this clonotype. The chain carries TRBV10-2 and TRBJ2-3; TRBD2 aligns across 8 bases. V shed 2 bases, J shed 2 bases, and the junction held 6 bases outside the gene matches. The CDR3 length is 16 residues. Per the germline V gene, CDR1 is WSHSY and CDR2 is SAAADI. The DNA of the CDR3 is TGCGCCAGCAGTGAGAAACTAGCGGTAACCACAGATACGCAGTATTTT. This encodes CASSEKLAVTTDTQYF.

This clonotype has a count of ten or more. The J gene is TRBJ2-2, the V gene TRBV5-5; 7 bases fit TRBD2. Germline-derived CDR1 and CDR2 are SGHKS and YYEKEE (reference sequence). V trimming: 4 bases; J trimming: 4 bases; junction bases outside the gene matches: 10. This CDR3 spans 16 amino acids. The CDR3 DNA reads TGTGCCAGCAGCCCCGGGAGGCAGGGCGGCACCGGGGAGCTGTTTTTT. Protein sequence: CASSPGRQGGTGELFF.

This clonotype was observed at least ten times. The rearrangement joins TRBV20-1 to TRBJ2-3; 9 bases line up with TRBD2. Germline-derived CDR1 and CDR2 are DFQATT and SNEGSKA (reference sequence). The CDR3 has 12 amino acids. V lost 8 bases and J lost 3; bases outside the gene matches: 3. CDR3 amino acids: CSLAGVTDTQYF. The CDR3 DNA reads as TGCAGTTTAGCGGGAGTAACAGATACGCAGTATTTT.

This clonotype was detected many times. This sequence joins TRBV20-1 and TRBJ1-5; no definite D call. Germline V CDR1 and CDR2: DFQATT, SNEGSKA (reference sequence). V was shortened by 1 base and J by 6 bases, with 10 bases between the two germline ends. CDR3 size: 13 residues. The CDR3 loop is CSARVGEGQPQHF. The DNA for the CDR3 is TGCAGTGCTAGAGTGGGCGAGGGTCAGCCCCAGCATTTT.

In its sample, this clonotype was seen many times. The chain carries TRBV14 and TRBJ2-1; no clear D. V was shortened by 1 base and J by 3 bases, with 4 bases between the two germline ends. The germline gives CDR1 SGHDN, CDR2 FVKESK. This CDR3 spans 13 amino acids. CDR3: CASSQAVYNEQFF. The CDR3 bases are TGTGCCAGCAGCCAAGCAGTCTACAATGAGCAGTTCTTC. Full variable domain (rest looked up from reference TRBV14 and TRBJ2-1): EAGVTQFPSHSVIEKGQTVTLRCDPISGHDNLYWYRRVMGKEIKFLLHFVKESKQDESGMPNNRFLAERTGGTYSTLKVQPAELEDSGVYFCASSQAVYNEQFFGPGTRLTVL.

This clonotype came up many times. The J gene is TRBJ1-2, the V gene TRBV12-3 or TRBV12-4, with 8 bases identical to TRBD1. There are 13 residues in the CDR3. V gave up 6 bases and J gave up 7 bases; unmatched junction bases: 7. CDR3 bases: TGTGCCAGCAGCCTACAGACAGGGGCTGGCTACACCTTC. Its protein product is CASSLQTGAGYTF.

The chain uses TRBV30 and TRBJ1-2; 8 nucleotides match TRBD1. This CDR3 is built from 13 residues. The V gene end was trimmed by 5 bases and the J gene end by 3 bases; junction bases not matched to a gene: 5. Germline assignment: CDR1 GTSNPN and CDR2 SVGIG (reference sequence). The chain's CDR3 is CAWVLTGDYGYTF. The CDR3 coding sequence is TGTGCCTGGGTACTGACAGGGGACTATGGCTACACCTTC. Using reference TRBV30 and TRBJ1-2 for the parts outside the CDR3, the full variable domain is SQTIHQWPATLVQPVGSPLSLECTVEGTSNPNLYWYRQAAGRGLQLLFYSVGIGQISSEVPQNLSASRPQDRQFILSSKKLLLSDSGFYLCAWVLTGDYGYTFGSGTRLTVV.

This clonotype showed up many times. The chain's CDR3 is CSAIDPYRSPGGYTF. Written as DNA, the CDR3 is TGCAGTGCTATAGACCCATACAGATCTCCCGGTGGCTACACCTTC. V is TRBV20-1 and J is TRBJ1-2; D gene uncertain. The germline CDR1 and CDR2 sequences are DFQATT and SNEGSKA (reference sequence). The length of the CDR3 is 15 residues. Trimming cost V 4 bases and J 7 bases, with 22 bases left between them.

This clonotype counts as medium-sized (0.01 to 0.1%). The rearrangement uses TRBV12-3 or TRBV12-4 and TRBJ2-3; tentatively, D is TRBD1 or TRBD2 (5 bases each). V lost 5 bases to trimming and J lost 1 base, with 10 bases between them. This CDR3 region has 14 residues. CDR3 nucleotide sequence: TGTGCCAGCAGTGGACTGGGGGGCACAGATACGCAGTATTTT. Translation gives CASSGLGGTDTQYF.

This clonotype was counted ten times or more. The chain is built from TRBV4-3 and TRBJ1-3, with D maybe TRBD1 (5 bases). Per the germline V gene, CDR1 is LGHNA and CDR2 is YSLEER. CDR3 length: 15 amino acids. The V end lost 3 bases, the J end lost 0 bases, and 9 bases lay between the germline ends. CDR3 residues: CASSQAGSSGNTIYF. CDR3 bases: TGCGCCAGCAGCCAGGCAGGGTCCTCTGGAAACACCATATATTTT.

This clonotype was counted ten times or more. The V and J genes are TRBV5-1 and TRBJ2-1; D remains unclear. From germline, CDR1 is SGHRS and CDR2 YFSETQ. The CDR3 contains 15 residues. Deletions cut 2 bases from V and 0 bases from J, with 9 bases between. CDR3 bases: TGCGCCAGCAGCTTCTCTAAGGGCTCCTACAATGAGCAGTTCTTC. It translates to CASSFSKGSYNEQFF.

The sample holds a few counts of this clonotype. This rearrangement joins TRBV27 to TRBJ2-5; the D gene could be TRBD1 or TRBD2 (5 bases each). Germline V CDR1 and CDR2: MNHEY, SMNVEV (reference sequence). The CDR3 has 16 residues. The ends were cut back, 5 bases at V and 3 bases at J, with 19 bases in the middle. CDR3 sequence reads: CASSPRPGTEKETQYF. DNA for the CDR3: TGTGCCAGCAGTCCCCGCCCGGGGACGGAAAAAGAGACCCAGTACTTC.